This T cell receptor beta chain was retrieved from a study of cytomegalovirus exposure and HLA in healthy donors. Overall study findings and caveats: Apparent HLA restriction characterized most CMV-associated TCR beta chains in a later analysis. With later analysis, a missense DCLRE1C variant became linked to TCR beta V- and J-gene trimming.

The V end was cut by 5 bases, the J end by 0 bases, with 17 bases between. This CDR3 is 17 amino acids long. The germline gives CDR1 SGHTA, CDR2 FQGNSA. With 60 Vbeta and 13 Jbeta primers, the PCR was carried out. TCRdb's copy holds only in-frame clones and misses some; the assay was immunoSEQ multiplex PCR. The table records around 170,000 clones, around 78% of them present only once. A word on this clone: Its target is unknown.

What was sequenced was PBMCs. The chain couples TRBV7-2 to TRBJ2-1; a possible D gene is TRBD2 (6 bases). The TCR comes from a man aged 35-49 years in good health and CMV-seronegative. CDR3 nucleotide sequence: TGTGCCAGCAGCCTCTCGAAGGCTAGCGCCTCCTACAATGAGCAGTTCTTC. The encoded protein is CASSLSKASASYNEQFF.